The present entry profiles one T cell receptor (beta chain) with its context. What it recognizes is unknown. The CDR3 totals 14 residues. CDR1 SGHRS and CDR2 YFSETQ come from the germline V gene. J was trimmed by 2 bases and V by 7 bases; bases with no gene match: 7. The data belong to a study of cytomegalovirus exposure and HLA in healthy donors. Notes on the study in general: The authors listed over 150 TCR beta chains as cytomegalovirus-associated. In a later analysis, V- and J-gene trimming of beta chains associated with a DCLRE1C missense variant, replicated independently. A later analysis showed HLA-associated TCR beta chains outstripping equally common others in clonal expansion. High sensitivity and specificity were reportedly achieved when the classifier diagnosed cytomegalovirus status.

PCR involved 60 Vbeta and 13 Jbeta primers. The assay was immunoSEQ multiplex PCR, and TCRdb's table has in-frame clones only and misses some. The table includes approximately 150,000 clones, roughly 80% detected once. The TCR originated in a man aged 35 to 55 in good health and CMV-seronegative. The sample was PBMCs. The chain recombines TRBV5-1 with TRBJ1-1; 8 bases align to TRBD1. The CDR3 loop is CASQGAQGNTEAFF. In nucleotides, the CDR3 is TGCGCCAGCCAGGGGGCGCAGGGTAACACTGAAGCTTTCTTT. The variable domain in full, with the rest retrieved from reference TRBV5-1 and TRBJ1-1, is KAGVTQTPRYLIKTRGQQVTLSCSPISGHRSVSWYQQTPGQGLQFLFEYFSETQRNKGNFPGRFSGRQFSNSRSEMNVSTLELGDSALYLCASQGAQGNTEAFFGQGTRLTVV.